The sequence of this TCR beta chain was determined in a study of shared clonotypes between healthy human individuals. This clone was recorded once. The data were produced by immunoSEQ multiplex PCR, yet TCRdb's version contains in-frame clones alone and is incomplete. The sample includes a few million clones, just over 90% of them seen just once. Germline V gene lookup returns CDR1 MNHEY and CDR2 SVGAGI. V dropped 2 bases and J dropped 6 bases, with 8 bases sitting between them. CDR3 length: 12 residues. The sequence came from a man aged 18 to 30 in good health. Sequencing was performed on naive CD4+ T cells sorted from blood. Indicated subset: CD45RA+ positively selected. V usage is TRBV6-5 and J usage is TRBJ2-7, with D possibly matching TRBD2 (6 bases). The CDR3, as DNA: TGTGCCAGCAGTTACGGGGGGTTCGAGCAGTACTTC. Protein product: CASSYGGFEQYF.